This T cell receptor beta chain is drawn from a study of T cells in Graves' hyperthyroidism and ophthalmopathy. The study, taken as a whole, reports: In blood, most of the thyroid clonotypes expanded above 0.001 were also present. From stable hyperthyroidism, ophthalmopathy was set apart by a 13 V-J model.

The CDR3 covers 14 residues. CDR1 and CDR2 from the germline V gene are SGDLS and YYNGEE. Between the trimmed V and J ends, which lost 0 bases and 3 bases, there was a span of 8 bases. TCR beta CDR3 sequences were amplified from RNA transcripts. With the HTBI primer set, the TCR CDR3 went through a first round of RT-PCR. Via MiXCR, TCRdb re-called the multiplex PCR reads, giving one row per CDR3 protein. The data show fewer than 900,000 distinct CDR3 sequences, 16% seen once. A word on this clonotype: Its antigen is not known.

Calling Graves' hyperthyroidism stable meant ophthalmopathy did not progress within 18 months. Thyroid ultrasound, orbital computed tomography, clinical symptoms, and serum thyroxine and TRAb underpinned diagnoses. Sequences were obtained from blood. This clonotype was obtained from a man aged 18-30 years with Graves' hyperthyroidism. The rearrangement uses TRBV9 and TRBJ2-3, with D perhaps matching TRBD2 (6 bases). The CDR3 nucleotides are TGTGCCAGCAGCGTAGTGGAGGGTACAGATACGCAGTATTTT. Translation: CASSVVEGTDTQYF. Using reference TRBV9 and TRBJ2-3 for the parts outside the CDR3, the full variable domain is DSGVTQTPKHLITATGQRVTLRCSPRSGDLSVYWYQQSLDQGLQFLIQYYNGEERAKGNILERFSAQQFPDLHSELNLSSLELGDSALYFCASSVVEGTDTQYFGPGTRLTVL.